Sequencing of this TCR beta chain was carried out in a study of T cell responses to AZD1222 COVID-19 vaccine. The study, taken as a whole, reports: Repertoires in all cases were sampled only once the peak T cell response had passed. Reports indicate that nearly half of spike-specific TCRs are directed at unmutated variant regions.

This clone was seen only once. Its antigen is undetermined. The data were produced by immunoSEQ multiplex PCR, yet TCRdb's version contains in-frame clones alone and is incomplete. The sample holds about 140,000 clones, over 85% seen once. The V gene end was trimmed by 0 bases and the J gene end by 4 bases; junction bases not matched to a gene: 4. Germline CDR1 and CDR2: MNHNY and SVGAGI (reference sequence). The CDR3 has 16 residues. The chain employs TRBV6-6 and TRBJ2-2, with TRBD1 identical over 8 bases. The clonotype comes from an adult who received the AZD1222 COVID-19 vaccine. This sample comprised peripheral blood, obtained 28 days after the second AZD1222 dose. DNA for the CDR3: TGTGCCAGCAGTTACTCGGCAGGGGGCCCCACCGGGGAGCTGTTTTTT. It codes for CASSYSAGGPTGELFF.